These 15 T cell receptor beta chains were all obtained from the same sample, sequenced in a study of cytomegalovirus exposure and HLA in healthy donors (dated by TCRdb to about 2017). Library method: the immunoSEQ multiplex PCR assay. A mixture of 60 forward primers for TCR Vbeta segments and 13 reverse primers for TCR Jbeta segments was used in the multiplex PCR. Entries here come from immuneACCESS through TCRdb and include only in-frame sequences with V and J called. Some clones fail to appear in such tables; in the studies checked, an unresolved V gene covers under half of the shortfall, and the cause of the remainder is unknown. A total of about 150,000 clones appear in this sample, around 80% of them only once. The ten largest clones represent over 1.1% of the sample. Sequencing was done on a sample of PBMCs. These receptors were collected from a man between 18 and 29 years old in good health and CMV-seronegative.

The chain uses TRBV4-3 and TRBJ2-1, with 9 nucleotides matching TRBD1. The CDR3 loop spans 16 amino acids. Germline V CDR1 and CDR2: LGHNA, YSLEER. The V gene end was trimmed by 4 bases and the J gene end by 3 bases; junction bases not matched to a gene: 7. CDR3 in DNA: TGCGCCAGCAGCCCAGACAGGGGGAGTTTCTACAATGAGCAGTTCTTC. It specifies CASSPDRGSFYNEQFF.

This rearrangement joins TRBV6-6 to TRBJ1-1; 8 bases match TRBD1. After removal of 6 bases from V and 3 bases from J, the junction contained 9 bases not matched to a gene. The CDR3 sequence is 15 residues long. The germline CDR1 and CDR2 sequences are MNHNY and SVGAGI (reference sequence). The CDR3 DNA reads as TGTGCCAGCAGCTTCAGACAGGGGAGCGACACTGAAGCTTTCTTT. Amino acids: CASSFRQGSDTEAFF.

This clone turned up a few times. This rearrangement joins TRBV2 to TRBJ1-2; maybe TRBD1 (6 bases). Germline-derived CDR1 and CDR2 are SNHLY and FYNNEI. The V end lost 1 base, the J end lost 7 bases, and 13 bases lay between the germline ends. The CDR3 consists of 14 residues. In nucleotides, the CDR3 is TGTGCCAGCAGTGAAGATGCAGGGGCAGGTGGCTACACCTTC. Translated: CASSEDAGAGGYTF.

The rearrangement joins TRBV2 to TRBJ2-7; a possible D gene is TRBD1 (6 bases). V shed 5 bases and J shed 5 bases, with 19 bases lying between them. Germline V gene lookup returns CDR1 SNHLY and CDR2 FYNNEI. There are 15 residues in the CDR3. The CDR3 region has the DNA TGTGCCAGCAGTCCGGGCCCCACACAGGGCCACGAGCAGTACTTC. It translates to CASSPGPTQGHEQYF.

This clone came up once. The chain couples TRBV5-5 to TRBJ1-2; 8 bases are shared with TRBD1. The CDR3 loop spans 15 amino acids. V dropped 0 bases and J dropped 4; count of bases not matched to a gene: 5. The germline CDR1 and CDR2 sequences are SGHKS and YYEKEE (reference sequence). The CDR3 loop is CASSLDGTGLYGYTF. The CDR3, as DNA: TGTGCCAGCAGCTTGGACGGGACAGGTCTCTATGGCTACACCTTC.

There are a few counts of this clone. The chain combines TRBV10-2 with TRBJ2-5; D not resolved. V shed 4 bases and J shed 1 base, with 7 bases lying between them. The CDR3 has 13 residues. Per germline, CDR1 WSHSY and CDR2 SAAADI. The CDR3 region is CASSGQIQETQYF. The CDR3 coding sequence is TGCGCCAGCAGTGGACAAATCCAAGAGACCCAGTACTTC.

V and J are TRBV5-6 and TRBJ2-7; tentative D call: TRBD2 (5 bases). The V and J ends lost 3 bases and 5 bases respectively, with 18 bases between them. CDR3 length equals 15 residues. Germline CDR1 and CDR2: SGHDT and YYEEEE. In DNA, the CDR3 is TGTGCCAGCAGCTCCGCGCACCCGCCGGGGAACGAGCAGTACTTC. Protein: CASSSAHPPGNEQYF.

CDR3 nucleotides: TGTGCCAGCAGAAACGGGTTGGGCACTGAAGCTTTCTTT. This gives the protein CASRNGLGTEAFF. The rearrangement links TRBV6-5 to TRBJ1-1; D gene uncertain. The germline CDR1 and CDR2 sequences are MNHEY and SVGAGI. The CDR3 sequence is 13 residues long. The V end was cut by 6 bases, the J end by 4 bases, with 12 bases between.

This clone appeared a few times. The genes are TRBV9 and TRBJ2-7; 10 nucleotides align to TRBD2. With 4 bases clipped from V and 5 bases from J, the junction kept 15 bases outside the gene matches. This CDR3 has 17 amino acids. The germline CDR1 and CDR2 sequences are SGDLS and YYNGEE. The CDR3 nucleotides read TGTGCCAGCAGCCCCCAGGGCCTAGCGGGAGCTCAACACGAGCAGTACTTC. It is translated as CASSPQGLAGAQHEQYF.

CDR3 coding DNA: TGCGCCAGCAGTGACGTGGGAGCTAGCTTTAATGAGCAGTTCTTC. Its protein is CASSDVGASFNEQFF. V is TRBV10-2 and J is TRBJ2-1, with D possibly being TRBD2 (5 bases). V lost 3 bases to trimming and J lost 7 bases, with 16 bases between them. This CDR3 contains 15 residues. Germline CDR1 reads WSHSY; CDR2 reads SAAADI.

The chain joins TRBV28 to TRBJ1-3; D unclear. Germline lookup yields CDR1 MDHEN and CDR2 SYDVKM. The CDR3 spans 15 residues. V lost 6 bases and J 2 bases, leaving 14 bases between the germline ends. The CDR3 loop reads CASRPWSGAGNTIYF. The CDR3 region has the DNA TGTGCCAGCAGGCCCTGGAGTGGAGCTGGAAACACCATATATTTT.

CDR3 DNA: TGTGCCAGCAGCTTGAGACAGGCCGGGCGACAGCCCCAGCATTTT. Translating gives CASSLRQAGRQPQHF. The V and J genes are TRBV5-6 and TRBJ1-5, with a possible D match to TRBD1 (6 bases). Trimming took 1 base from V and 7 from J, leaving 15 bases between them. Germline CDR1 SGHDT, CDR2 YYEEEE. CDR3 length: 15 amino acids.

The chain links TRBV20-1 to TRBJ2-1; maybe TRBD1 (5 bases). The CDR3 loop spans 10 amino acids. Trimming took off 6 bases at V and 7 bases at J, with 7 bases between the two ends. Germline V gene data show CDR1 as DFQATT and CDR2 as SNEGSKA (reference sequence). CDR3 amino acids: CSATENEQFF. CDR3 DNA: TGCAGTGCGACAGAGAATGAGCAGTTCTTC.

The rearrangement uses TRBV7-7 and TRBJ2-5; 7 bases align to TRBD2. J lost 4 bases, V lost 1 base, and 12 bases had no gene match. The CDR3 is 17 amino acids. Germline V gene sequence: CDR1 SSHAT, CDR2 FNYEAQ (reference sequence). CDR3 sequence reads: CASSLGPGGGESETQYF. CDR3 in DNA: TGTGCCAGCAGCTTAGGCCCCGGGGGAGGGGAGTCAGAGACCCAGTACTTC.

V usage is TRBV5-1 and J usage is TRBJ2-5; TRBD1 aligns across 9 bases. Matching the DNA end better, TRBJ2-7 makes the J call doubtful. Germline V lookup: CDR1 SGHRS, CDR2 YFSETQ. This CDR3 contains 13 residues. The CDR3 loop reads CASSRDRETEQYF. As DNA, the CDR3 is TGCGCCAGCAGCCGGGACAGGGAAACCGAGCAGTACTTC.